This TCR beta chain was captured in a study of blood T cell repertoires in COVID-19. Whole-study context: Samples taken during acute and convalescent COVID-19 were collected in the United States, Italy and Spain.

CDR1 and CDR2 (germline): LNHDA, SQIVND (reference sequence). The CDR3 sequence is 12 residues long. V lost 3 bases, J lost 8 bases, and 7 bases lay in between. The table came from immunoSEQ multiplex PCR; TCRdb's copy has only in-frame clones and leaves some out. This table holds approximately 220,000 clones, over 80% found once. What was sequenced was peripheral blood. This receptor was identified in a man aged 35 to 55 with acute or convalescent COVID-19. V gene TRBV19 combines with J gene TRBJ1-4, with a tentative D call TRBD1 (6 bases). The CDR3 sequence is CASSMTGEKLFF. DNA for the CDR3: TGTGCCAGTAGTATGACAGGAGAAAAACTGTTTTTT.